Reported below is one T cell receptor (beta chain). Produced via immunoSEQ multiplex PCR; TCRdb's table is partial and in-frame only. In the table there are about 130,000 clones, 88% of which are singletons. In germline, CDR1 is MNHEY, CDR2 SVGEGT. V lost 5 bases, J lost 4 bases, and 9 bases lay in between. This CDR3 has 12 amino acids. This sample stems from a study of blood T cell repertoires in COVID-19. About the research overall: From the United States, Italy and Spain came samples of acute and convalescent COVID-19.

The rearrangement uses TRBV6-2 or TRBV6-3 and TRBJ2-7, with D possibly being TRBD2 (5 bases). The sequence was obtained from an elderly woman with acute or convalescent COVID-19. The sample comprised peripheral blood. Here the CDR3 DNA reads TGTGCCAGCAGTGCGACTACTTACGAGCAGTACTTC. Translated, it gives CASSATTYEQYF.